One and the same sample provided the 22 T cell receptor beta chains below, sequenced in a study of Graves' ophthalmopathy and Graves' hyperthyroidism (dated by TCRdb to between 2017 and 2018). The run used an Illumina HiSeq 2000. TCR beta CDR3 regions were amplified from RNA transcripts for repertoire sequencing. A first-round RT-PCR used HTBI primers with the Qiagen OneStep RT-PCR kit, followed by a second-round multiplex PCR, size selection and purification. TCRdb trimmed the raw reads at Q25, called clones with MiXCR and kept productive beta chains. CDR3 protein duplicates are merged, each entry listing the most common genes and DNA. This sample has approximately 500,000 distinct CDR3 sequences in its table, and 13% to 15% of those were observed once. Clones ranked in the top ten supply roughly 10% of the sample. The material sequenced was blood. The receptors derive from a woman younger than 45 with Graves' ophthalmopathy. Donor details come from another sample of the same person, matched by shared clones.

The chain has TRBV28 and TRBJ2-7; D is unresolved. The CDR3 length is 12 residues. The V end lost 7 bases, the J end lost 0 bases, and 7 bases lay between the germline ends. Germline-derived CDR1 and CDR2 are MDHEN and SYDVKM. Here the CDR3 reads CASKRHSYEQYF. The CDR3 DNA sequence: TGTGCCAGCAAACGGCACTCCTACGAGCAGTACTTC.

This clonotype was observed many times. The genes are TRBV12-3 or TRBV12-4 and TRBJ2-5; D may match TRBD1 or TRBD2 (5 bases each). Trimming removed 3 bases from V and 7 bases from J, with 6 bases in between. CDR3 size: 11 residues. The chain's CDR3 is CASSLGVTQYF. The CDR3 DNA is TGTGCCAGCAGTTTGGGGGTGACCCAGTACTTC.

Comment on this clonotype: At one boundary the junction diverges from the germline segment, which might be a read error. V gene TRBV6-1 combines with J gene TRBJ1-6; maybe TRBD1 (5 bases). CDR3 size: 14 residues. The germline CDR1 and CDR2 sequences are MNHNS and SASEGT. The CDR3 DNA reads TGTGCCAGCACGCCGGGGGGATATAGTTCACCCCTCCACTTT. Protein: CASTPGGYSSPLHF.

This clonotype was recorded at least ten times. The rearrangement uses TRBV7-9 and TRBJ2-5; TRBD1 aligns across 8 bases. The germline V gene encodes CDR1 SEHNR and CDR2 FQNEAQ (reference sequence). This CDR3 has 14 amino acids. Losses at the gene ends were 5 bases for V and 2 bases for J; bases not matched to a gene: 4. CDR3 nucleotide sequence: TGTGCCAGCAGCGCGGACAGGGATCAAGAGACCCAGTACTTC. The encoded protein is CASSADRDQETQYF.

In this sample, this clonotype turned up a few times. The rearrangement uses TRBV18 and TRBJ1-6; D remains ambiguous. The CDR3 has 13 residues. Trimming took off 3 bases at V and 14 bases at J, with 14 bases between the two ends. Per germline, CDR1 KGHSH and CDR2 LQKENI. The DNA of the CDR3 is TGTGCCAGCTCACCGCGTCGAGTAGGGTCCCTCCACTTT. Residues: CASSPRRVGSLHF.

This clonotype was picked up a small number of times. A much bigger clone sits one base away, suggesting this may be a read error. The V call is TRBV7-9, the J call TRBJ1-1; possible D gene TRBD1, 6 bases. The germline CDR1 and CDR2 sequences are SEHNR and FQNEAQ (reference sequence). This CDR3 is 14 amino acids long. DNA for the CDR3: TGTACCAGCAGCTTAGCGGGGGGCTTCGCTGAAGCTTTCTTT. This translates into CTSSLAGGFAEAFF.

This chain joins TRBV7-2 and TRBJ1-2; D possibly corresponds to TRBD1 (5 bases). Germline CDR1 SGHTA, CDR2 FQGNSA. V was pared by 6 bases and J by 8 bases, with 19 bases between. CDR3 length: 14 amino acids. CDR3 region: CASRGLQGLGGYTF. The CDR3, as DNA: TGTGCCAGCAGAGGGCTTCAGGGACTGGGCGGCTACACCTTC.

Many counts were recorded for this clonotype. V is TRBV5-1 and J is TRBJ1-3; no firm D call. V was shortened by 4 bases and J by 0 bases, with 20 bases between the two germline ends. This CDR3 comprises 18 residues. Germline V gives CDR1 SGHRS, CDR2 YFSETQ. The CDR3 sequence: CASSREPSTVPSGNTIYF. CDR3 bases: TGCGCCAGCAGCCGAGAGCCCTCCACTGTTCCCTCTGGAAACACCATATATTTT.

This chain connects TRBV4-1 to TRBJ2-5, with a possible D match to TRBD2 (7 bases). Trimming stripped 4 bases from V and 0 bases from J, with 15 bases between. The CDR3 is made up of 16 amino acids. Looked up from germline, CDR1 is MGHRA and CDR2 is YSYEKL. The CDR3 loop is CASSRRGGGHQETQYF. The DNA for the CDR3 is TGCGCCAGCAGCCGGAGGGGGGGGGGACACCAAGAGACCCAGTACTTC.

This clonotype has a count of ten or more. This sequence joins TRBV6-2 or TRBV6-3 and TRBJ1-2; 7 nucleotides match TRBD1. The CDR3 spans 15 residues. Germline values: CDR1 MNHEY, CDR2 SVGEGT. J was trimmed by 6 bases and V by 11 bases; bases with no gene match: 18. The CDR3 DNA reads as TGTGCCTGCACCAAATACCGGGACAGCAGGCATGGCTACACCTTC. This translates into CACTKYRDSRHGYTF.

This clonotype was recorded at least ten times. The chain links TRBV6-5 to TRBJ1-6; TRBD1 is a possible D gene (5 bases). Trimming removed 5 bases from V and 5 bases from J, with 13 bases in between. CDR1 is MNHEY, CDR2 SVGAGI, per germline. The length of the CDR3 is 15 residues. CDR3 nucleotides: TGTGCCAGCAGTAACCGGGGGTTGAATAATTCACCCCTCCACTTT. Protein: CASSNRGLNNSPLHF.

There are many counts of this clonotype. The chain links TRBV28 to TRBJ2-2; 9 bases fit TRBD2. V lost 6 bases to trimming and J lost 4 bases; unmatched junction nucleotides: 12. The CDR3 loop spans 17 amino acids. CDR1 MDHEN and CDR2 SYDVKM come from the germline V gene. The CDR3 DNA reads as TGTGCCAGCAGCTGGACGGTTCTAGCGGGAACCACCGGGGAGCTGTTTTTT. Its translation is CASSWTVLAGTTGELFF.

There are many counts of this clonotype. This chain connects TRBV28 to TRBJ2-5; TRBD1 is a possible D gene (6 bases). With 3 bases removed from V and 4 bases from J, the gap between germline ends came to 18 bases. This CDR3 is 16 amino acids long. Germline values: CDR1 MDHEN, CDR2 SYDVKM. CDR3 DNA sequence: TGTGCCAGCAGTTTCGAACAGGGAGCTTGGGGAGAGACCCAGTACTTC. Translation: CASSFEQGAWGETQYF.

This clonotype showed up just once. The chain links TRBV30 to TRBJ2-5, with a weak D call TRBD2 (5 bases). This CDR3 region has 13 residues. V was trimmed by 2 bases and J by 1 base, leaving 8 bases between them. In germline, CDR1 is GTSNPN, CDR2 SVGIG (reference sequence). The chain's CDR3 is CAWSTLGQETQYF. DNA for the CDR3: TGTGCCTGGAGTACACTAGGCCAAGAGACCCAGTACTTC.

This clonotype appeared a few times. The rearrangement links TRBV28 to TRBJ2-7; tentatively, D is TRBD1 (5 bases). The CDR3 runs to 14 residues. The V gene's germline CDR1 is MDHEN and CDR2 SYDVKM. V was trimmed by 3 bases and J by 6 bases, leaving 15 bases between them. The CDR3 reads CASSFSPTEREQYF. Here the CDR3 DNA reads TGTGCCAGCAGTTTTAGTCCGACAGAGCGCGAGCAGTACTTC.

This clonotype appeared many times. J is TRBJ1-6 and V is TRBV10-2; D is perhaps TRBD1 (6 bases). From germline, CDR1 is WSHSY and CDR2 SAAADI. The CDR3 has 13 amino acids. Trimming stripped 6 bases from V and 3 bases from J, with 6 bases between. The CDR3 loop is CASRTGYNSPLHF. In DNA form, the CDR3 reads TGCGCCAGCAGGACAGGCTATAATTCACCCCTCCACTTT.

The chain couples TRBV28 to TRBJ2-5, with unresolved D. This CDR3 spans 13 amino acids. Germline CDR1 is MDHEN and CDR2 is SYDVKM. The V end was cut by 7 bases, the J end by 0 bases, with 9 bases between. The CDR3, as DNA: TGTGCCAGCACCGGGCGGAACCAAGAGACCCAGTACTTC. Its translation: CASTGRNQETQYF.

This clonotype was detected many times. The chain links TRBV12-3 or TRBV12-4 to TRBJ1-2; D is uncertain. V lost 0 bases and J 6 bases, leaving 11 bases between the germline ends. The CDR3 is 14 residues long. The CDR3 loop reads CASSLATAYDGYTF. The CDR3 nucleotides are TGTGCCAGCAGTTTAGCAACAGCTTACGATGGCTACACCTTC.

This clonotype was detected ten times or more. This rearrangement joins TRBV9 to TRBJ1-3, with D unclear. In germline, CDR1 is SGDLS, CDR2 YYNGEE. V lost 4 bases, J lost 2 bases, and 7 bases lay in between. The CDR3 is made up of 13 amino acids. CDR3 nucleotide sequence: TGTGCCAGCAGCCCCTCCGCTGGAAACACCATATATTTT. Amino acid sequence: CASSPSAGNTIYF.

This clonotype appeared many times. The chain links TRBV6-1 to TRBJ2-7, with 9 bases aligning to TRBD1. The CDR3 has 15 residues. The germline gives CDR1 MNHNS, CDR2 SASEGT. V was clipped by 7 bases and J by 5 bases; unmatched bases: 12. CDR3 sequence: CASTGVRDRVNEQYF. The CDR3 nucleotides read TGTGCCAGCACCGGGGTGCGGGACAGGGTTAACGAGCAGTACTTC.

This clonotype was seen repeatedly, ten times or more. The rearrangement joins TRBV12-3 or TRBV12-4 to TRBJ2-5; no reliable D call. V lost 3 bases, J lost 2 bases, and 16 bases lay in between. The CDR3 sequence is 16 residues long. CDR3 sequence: CASSLSPPWRQETQYF. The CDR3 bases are TGTGCCAGCAGTTTGTCCCCCCCGTGGCGGCAAGAGACCCAGTACTTC.

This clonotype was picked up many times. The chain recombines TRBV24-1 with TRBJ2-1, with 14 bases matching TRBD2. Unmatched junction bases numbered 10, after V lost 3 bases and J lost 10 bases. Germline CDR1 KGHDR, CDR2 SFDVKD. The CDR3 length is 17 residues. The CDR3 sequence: CATSDRTTSGRAGEQFF. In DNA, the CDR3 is TGTGCCACCAGTGATCGGACGACTAGCGGGAGGGCCGGAGAGCAGTTCTTC.